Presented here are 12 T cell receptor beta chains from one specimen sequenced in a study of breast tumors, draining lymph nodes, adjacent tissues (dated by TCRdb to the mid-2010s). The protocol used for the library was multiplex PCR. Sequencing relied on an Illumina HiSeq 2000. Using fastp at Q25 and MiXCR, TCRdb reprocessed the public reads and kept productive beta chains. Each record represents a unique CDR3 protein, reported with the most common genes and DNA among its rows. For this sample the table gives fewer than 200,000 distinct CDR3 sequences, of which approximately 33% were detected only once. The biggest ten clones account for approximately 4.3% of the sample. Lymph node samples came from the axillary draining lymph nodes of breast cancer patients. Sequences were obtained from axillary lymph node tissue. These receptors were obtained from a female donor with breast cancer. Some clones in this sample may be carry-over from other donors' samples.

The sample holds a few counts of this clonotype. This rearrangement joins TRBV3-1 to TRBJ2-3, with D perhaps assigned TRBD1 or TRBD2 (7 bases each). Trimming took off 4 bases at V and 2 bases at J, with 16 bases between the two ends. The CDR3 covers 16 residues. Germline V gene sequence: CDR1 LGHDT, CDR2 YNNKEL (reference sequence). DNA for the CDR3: TGTGCCAGCAGCCCGGGGGGACAGCAACTCACAGATACGCAGTATTTT. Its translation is CASSPGGQQLTDTQYF.

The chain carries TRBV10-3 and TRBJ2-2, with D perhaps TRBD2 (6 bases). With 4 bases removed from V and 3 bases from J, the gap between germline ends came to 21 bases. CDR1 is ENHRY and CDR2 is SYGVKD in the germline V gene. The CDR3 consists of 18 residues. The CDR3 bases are TGTGCCATCAGTGCCATCTCCGGAGGGGAGACCTACACCGGGGAGCTGTTTTTT. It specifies CAISAISGGETYTGELFF.

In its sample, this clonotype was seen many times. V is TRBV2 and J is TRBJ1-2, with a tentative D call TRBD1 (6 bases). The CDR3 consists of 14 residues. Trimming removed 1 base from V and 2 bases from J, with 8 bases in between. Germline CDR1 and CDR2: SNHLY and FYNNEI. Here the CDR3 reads CASSEDRVNYGYTF. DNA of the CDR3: TGTGCCAGCAGTGAAGACAGGGTGAACTATGGCTACACCTTC.

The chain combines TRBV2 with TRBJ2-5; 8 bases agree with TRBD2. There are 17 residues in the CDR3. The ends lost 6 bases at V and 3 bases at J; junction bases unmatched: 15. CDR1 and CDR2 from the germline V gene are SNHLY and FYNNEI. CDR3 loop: CASRSNRGGRGEETQYF. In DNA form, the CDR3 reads TGTGCCAGCAGATCCAATCGGGGGGGCAGGGGTGAAGAGACCCAGTACTTC.

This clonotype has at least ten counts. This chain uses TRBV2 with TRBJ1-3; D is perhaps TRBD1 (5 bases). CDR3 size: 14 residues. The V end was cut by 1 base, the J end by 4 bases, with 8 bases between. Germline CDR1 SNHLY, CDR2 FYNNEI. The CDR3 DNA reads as TGTGCCAGCAGTGAAGGGACAATAGGAAACACCATATATTTT. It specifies CASSEGTIGNTIYF.

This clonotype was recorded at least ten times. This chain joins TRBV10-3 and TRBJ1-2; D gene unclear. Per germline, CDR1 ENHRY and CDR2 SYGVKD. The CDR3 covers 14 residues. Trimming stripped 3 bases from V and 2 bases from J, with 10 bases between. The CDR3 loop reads CAISDATGNYGYTF. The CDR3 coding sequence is TGTGCCATCAGTGACGCGACGGGCAACTATGGCTACACCTTC.

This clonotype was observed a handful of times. CDR3 loop: CASRLQGSEAFF. The DNA of the CDR3 is TGTGCCAGCAGACTACAGGGGTCTGAAGCTTTCTTT. This sequence joins TRBV12-3 or TRBV12-4 and TRBJ1-1; 7 bases are a match to TRBD1. CDR3 size: 12 residues. V lost 6 bases, J lost 6 bases, and 4 bases stayed unmatched.

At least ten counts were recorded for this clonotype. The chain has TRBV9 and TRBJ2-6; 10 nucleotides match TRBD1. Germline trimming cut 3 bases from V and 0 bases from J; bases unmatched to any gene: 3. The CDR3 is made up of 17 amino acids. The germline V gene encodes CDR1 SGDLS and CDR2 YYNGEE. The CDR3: CASSGRDRGSGANVLTF. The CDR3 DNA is TGTGCCAGCAGCGGGAGGGACAGGGGCTCTGGGGCCAACGTCCTGACTTTC.

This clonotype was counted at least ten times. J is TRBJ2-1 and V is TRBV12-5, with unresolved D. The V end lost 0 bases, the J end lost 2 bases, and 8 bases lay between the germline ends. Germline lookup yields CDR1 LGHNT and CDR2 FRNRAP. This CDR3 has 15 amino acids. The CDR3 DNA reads TGTGCTAGTGGTTTGGTACTGGGGACCTACAATGAGCAGTTCTTC. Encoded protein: CASGLVLGTYNEQFF.

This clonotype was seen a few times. The CDR3 bases are TGTGCCAGCAGTTTGAAGGGGGTGGGCAGCAATCAGCCCCAGCATTTT. It codes for CASSLKGVGSNQPQHF. The chain uses TRBV28 and TRBJ1-5, with a weak D call TRBD1 (6 bases). V was shortened by 3 bases and J by 1 base, with 13 bases between the two germline ends. The CDR3 spans 16 residues. Germline V CDR1 and CDR2: MDHEN, SYDVKM. Together with reference TRBV28 and TRBJ1-5, the CDR3 gives the full variable domain: DVKVTQSSRYLVKRTGEKVFLECVQDMDHENMFWYRQDPGLGLRLIYFSYDVKMKEKGDIPEGYSVSREKKERFSLILESASTNQTSMYLCASSLKGVGSNQPQHFGDGTRLSIL.

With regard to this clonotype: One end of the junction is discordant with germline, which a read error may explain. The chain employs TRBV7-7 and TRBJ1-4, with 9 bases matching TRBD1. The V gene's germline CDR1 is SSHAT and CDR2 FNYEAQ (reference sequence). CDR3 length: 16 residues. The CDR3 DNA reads TGTGCTAGCAGCGCCGGACAGGGGCTGAGTAATGAAAAACTGTTTTTT. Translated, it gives CASSAGQGLSNEKLFF.

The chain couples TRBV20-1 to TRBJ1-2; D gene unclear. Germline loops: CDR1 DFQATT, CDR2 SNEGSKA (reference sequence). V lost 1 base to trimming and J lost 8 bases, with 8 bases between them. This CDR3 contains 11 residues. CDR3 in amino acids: CSARGNSGYTF. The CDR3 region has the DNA TGCAGTGCTAGAGGAAACTCAGGCTACACCTTC.